What follows are 22 T cell receptor beta chains derived from one specimen sequenced in a study of a mutant IDH1 vaccine in newly diagnosed glioma. The data were produced by immunoSEQ multiplex PCR, yet TCRdb's version contains in-frame clones alone and is incomplete. The sample carries 40,000 or so clones, around three quarters recorded once. These TCRs are of unknown antigen specificity. Time point specified: week 5, during vaccination. With topical imiquimod, each dose of the vaccine consisted of 300 ug of mutant IDH1 20-mer peptide. The starting material was PBMCs, obtained from a glioma patient whose treatment included an IDH1 peptide vaccine. These receptors were obtained from a man in his forties with glioma.

The chain carries TRBV5-1 and TRBJ1-4; the D is unclear. The germline V gene encodes CDR1 SGHRS and CDR2 YFSETQ. CDR3 size: 14 residues. Trimming took off 4 bases at V and 5 bases at J, with 12 bases between the two ends. The CDR3 protein is CASSGNTRNEKLFF. The CDR3 DNA reads as TGCGCCAGCAGCGGTAACACTAGGAATGAAAAACTGTTTTTT.

V is TRBV18 and J is TRBJ2-7; TRBD2 aligns across 8 bases. The ends lost 3 bases at V and 7 bases at J; junction bases unmatched: 14. Germline V gene sequence: CDR1 KGHSH, CDR2 LQKENI. This CDR3 has 16 amino acids. The CDR3 DNA sequence: TGTGCCAGCTCACCCCCGGGTAGCGGGGCCCACTTAGAGCAGTACTTC. Amino acid sequence: CASSPPGSGAHLEQYF.

The chain uses TRBV10-2 and TRBJ1-2, with D tentatively TRBD1 (6 bases). Germline V gene lookup returns CDR1 WSHSY and CDR2 SAAADI. V was clipped by 11 bases and J by 5 bases, with 21 bases between them. The CDR3 loop spans 14 amino acids. This chain's CDR3 is CASTLPGGAYGYTF. The DNA for the CDR3 is TGCGCCTCTACACTCCCCGGGGGCGCGTATGGCTACACCTTC.

The J gene is TRBJ2-2, the V gene TRBV5-1, with no clear D. The CDR3 extends over 13 amino acids. Trimming took 2 bases from V and 3 from J, leaving 5 bases between them. From germline, CDR1 is SGHRS and CDR2 YFSETQ. The CDR3 here is CASSFQDTGELFF. CDR3 DNA: TGCGCCAGCAGCTTCCAGGACACCGGGGAGCTGTTTTTT.

This chain joins TRBV5-1 and TRBJ2-7; TRBD2 is a possible D gene (6 bases). Between the trimmed V and J ends, which lost 0 bases and 0 bases, there was a span of 10 bases. The CDR3 is 15 amino acids. Germline lookup yields CDR1 SGHRS and CDR2 YFSETQ. CDR3 in amino acids: CASSLAGGPSYEQYF. CDR3 in DNA: TGCGCCAGCAGCTTGGCCGGGGGTCCCTCCTACGAGCAGTACTTC.

The rearrangement joins TRBV10-3 to TRBJ2-5, with TRBD2 as a possible D gene (5 bases). CDR3 length: 16 amino acids. CDR1 ENHRY and CDR2 SYGVKD come from the germline V gene. Trimming removed 3 bases at V and 1 base at J, with 15 bases between. The CDR3 region is CAISDGRTSGQETQYF. The CDR3 region has the DNA TGTGCCATCAGTGACGGACGGACTTCGGGCCAAGAGACCCAGTACTTC.

CDR3 bases: TGCGCCAGCAGCGACATAGGGGGCGGGCGGGGCACTGAAGCTTTCTTT. Translated: CASSDIGGGRGTEAFF. The chain links TRBV4-1 to TRBJ1-1; TRBD1 agrees at 7 bases. V gave up 5 bases and J gave up 4 bases; unmatched junction bases: 13. This CDR3 has 16 residues. Germline CDR1 and CDR2: MGHRA and YSYEKL.

Sample share makes this clone medium-sized. The chain employs TRBV27 and TRBJ1-6, with D hard to call. Germline assignment: CDR1 MNHEY and CDR2 SMNVEV (reference sequence). With 3 bases removed from V and 6 bases from J, the gap between germline ends came to 6 bases. This CDR3 spans 13 amino acids. The CDR3 is CASSLNGNSPLHF. The CDR3 region has the DNA TGTGCCAGCAGTTTGAACGGTAATTCACCCCTCCACTTT.

In its sample, this clone was seen a few times. V is TRBV18 and J is TRBJ1-4; TRBD1 matches 8 bases. With V trimmed by 1 base and J by 2 bases, 3 bases remained unmatched. The germline gives CDR1 KGHSH, CDR2 LQKENI. The CDR3 loop spans 16 amino acids. DNA for the CDR3: TGTGCCAGCTCACCACGACAGGGGCTTACTAATGAAAAACTGTTTTTT. Protein: CASSPRQGLTNEKLFF.

The chain recombines TRBV5-5 with TRBJ1-5; D uncertain. This CDR3 is built from 17 residues. From germline, CDR1 is SGHKS and CDR2 YYEKEE (reference sequence). V dropped 0 bases and J dropped 0 bases, with 13 bases sitting between them. CDR3 bases: TGTGCCAGCAGCTTGGGGAGAGGCCTGATTAGCAATCAGCCCCAGCATTTT. Amino acid sequence: CASSLGRGLISNQPQHF. Supplemented by reference TRBV5-5 and TRBJ1-5, the full variable domain reads DAGVTQSPTHLIKTRGQQVTLRCSPISGHKSVSWYQQVLGQGPQFIFQYYEKEERGRGNFPDRFSARQFPNYSSELNVNALLLGDSALYLCASSLGRGLISNQPQHFGDGTRLSIL.

The V gene is TRBV13, the J gene TRBJ2-7; possibly TRBD2 for D (5 bases). The CDR3 is 14 amino acids. The V end was cut by 0 bases, the J end by 3 bases, with 9 bases between. Germline V lookup: CDR1 PRHDT, CDR2 FYEKMQ (reference sequence). CDR3 nucleotides: TGTGCCAGCAGCTTAGGGGGTGAGGGCTACGAGCAGTACTTC. Encoded protein: CASSLGGEGYEQYF.

The rearrangement uses TRBV5-1 and TRBJ2-5, with 11 positions matching TRBD2. This CDR3 is built from 15 residues. The germline V gene has CDR1 SGHRS and CDR2 YFSETQ. J gave up 5 bases and V 4 bases, and 7 bases lay outside the gene matches. CDR3 coding DNA: TGCGCCAGCAGCGTTAGCGGGGGGGCCCGGGAGACCCAGTACTTC. Its protein product is CASSVSGGARETQYF.

This chain uses TRBV10-3 with TRBJ1-5; D is uncertain. V was cut by 2 bases and J by 5 bases, with 10 bases left in between. The CDR3 contains 14 residues. Germline V lookup: CDR1 ENHRY, CDR2 SYGVKD. CDR3: CAISEIQLDQPQHF. The DNA of the CDR3 is TGTGCCATCAGTGAGATACAGCTCGATCAGCCCCAGCATTTT.

The chain links TRBV19 to TRBJ2-7; 9 nucleotides agree with TRBD1. J was trimmed by 0 bases and V by 5 bases; bases with no gene match: 2. This CDR3 comprises 14 residues. Germline V CDR1 and CDR2: LNHDA, SQIVND (reference sequence). In DNA, the CDR3 is TGTGCCAGTAGTGCACAGGGGGCCTCCTACGAGCAGTACTTC. This translates into CASSAQGASYEQYF.

The chain recombines TRBV5-4 with TRBJ2-5; the D is unclear. The CDR3 extends over 13 amino acids. Trimming shortened V by 0 bases and J by 5 bases, and 8 bases separated the two germline ends. Germline V gene data show CDR1 as SGHNT and CDR2 as YYREEE (reference sequence). The CDR3 nucleotides are TGTGCCAGCAGCTTGGGAGCGAAGGAGACCCAGTACTTC. Protein product: CASSLGAKETQYF.

The rearrangement links TRBV18 to TRBJ1-4, with TRBD1 matching over 7 bases. The CDR3 totals 15 residues. After removal of 3 bases from V and 3 bases from J, the junction contained 4 bases not matched to a gene. Germline V gene data show CDR1 as KGHSH and CDR2 as LQKENI. CDR3 region: CASSPRQGPNEKLFF. The CDR3, as DNA: TGTGCCAGCTCACCGCGACAGGGCCCTAATGAAAAACTGTTTTTT.

This chain uses TRBV2 with TRBJ2-2, with D perhaps matching TRBD1 or TRBD2 (6 bases each). CDR3 length: 15 residues. The V gene lost 8 bases and the J gene lost 1 base, with 14 bases spanning the gap. Germline CDR1 reads SNHLY; CDR2 reads FYNNEI. The CDR3: CASRRKGGNTGELFF. The CDR3 nucleotides read TGTGCCAGCCGTCGTAAGGGGGGGAACACCGGGGAGCTGTTTTTT.

The genes are TRBV6-1 and TRBJ1-2, with a tentative D call TRBD1 (6 bases). V was trimmed by 6 bases and J by 6 bases, leaving 11 bases between them. CDR1 MNHNS and CDR2 SASEGT come from the germline V gene. This CDR3 region has 12 residues. The CDR3 sequence: CASRYGTHGYTF. CDR3 nucleotide sequence: TGTGCCAGCAGGTACGGGACACATGGCTACACCTTC.

V is TRBV5-4 and J is TRBJ2-3; 7 nucleotides align to TRBD2. Germline loops: CDR1 SGHNT, CDR2 YYREEE (reference sequence). There are 15 residues in the CDR3. V lost 2 bases, J lost 3 bases, and 6 bases stayed unmatched. The CDR3 region has the DNA TGTGCCAGCAGCTTCTACCAGCGGGGAACAGATACGCAGTATTTT. Residues: CASSFYQRGTDTQYF.

The chain has TRBV18 and TRBJ1-4; tentative D call: TRBD1 (5 bases). The CDR3 loop spans 15 amino acids. The ends were cut back, 3 bases at V and 8 bases at J, with 16 bases in the middle. Germline CDR1 is KGHSH and CDR2 is LQKENI. The CDR3 is CASSPRQGRDEKLFF. CDR3 nucleotides: TGTGCCAGCTCACCCCGACAAGGGAGGGACGAAAAACTGTTTTTT.

The J gene is TRBJ1-6, the V gene TRBV30; D not resolved. The CDR3 is 12 residues long. Trimming took off 3 bases at V and 5 bases at J, with 5 bases between the two ends. Germline-derived CDR1 and CDR2 are GTSNPN and SVGIG (reference sequence). CDR3 nucleotide sequence: TGTGCCTGGAGACAAAATAATTCACCCCTCCACTTT. It codes for CAWRQNNSPLHF. Based on the CDR3 plus reference TRBV30 and TRBJ1-6, the full variable domain is SQTIHQWPATLVQPVGSPLSLECTVEGTSNPNLYWYRQAAGRGLQLLFYSVGIGQISSEVPQNLSASRPQDRQFILSSKKLLLSDSGFYLCAWRQNNSPLHFGNGTRLTVT.

The CDR3 is CASGRWAEEEQPQHF. The CDR3 region has the DNA TGTGCTAGTGGCCGGTGGGCAGAGGAGGAGCAGCCCCAGCATTTT. The chain carries TRBV12-5 and TRBJ1-5, with no clear D. Trimming stripped 6 bases from V and 7 bases from J, with 19 bases between. Germline CDR1 is LGHNT and CDR2 is FRNRAP. The CDR3 has 15 residues. The full variable domain, in which reference TRBV12-5 and TRBJ1-5 provide the parts outside the CDR3, is DARVTQTPRHKVTEMGQEVTMRCQPILGHNTVFWYRQTMMQGLELLAYFRNRAPLDDSGMPKDRFSAEMPDATLATLKIQPSEPRDSAVYFCASGRWAEEEQPQHFGDGTRLSIL.